Included here is one T cell receptor beta chain sequence, with context. Its antigen is undetermined. TCRdb redid the calling of the RT-PCR reads with MiXCR, one entry per CDR3 protein. Among hundreds of thousands of distinct CDR3 sequences listed, 15% to 19% were seen once. V shed 3 bases and J shed 3 bases, with 12 bases lying between them. The germline V gene has CDR1 SEHNR and CDR2 FQNEAQ (reference sequence). CDR3 length: 15 amino acids. The record originates from a study of response to subunit inactivated influenza vaccine. Study outcomes and limitations: Researchers suggested that each seasonal influenza vaccination recruits few new T cells.

The TCR was taken from a man aged 45-65 years who received an inactivated influenza vaccine. Sequenced here: PBMCs from blood, sampled 11 to 12 days after vaccination. The chain couples TRBV7-9 to TRBJ1-3; D is uncertain. CDR3 region: CASSLPQENGNTIYF. CDR3 DNA sequence: TGTGCCAGCAGCTTGCCTCAGGAAAATGGAAACACCATATATTTT.